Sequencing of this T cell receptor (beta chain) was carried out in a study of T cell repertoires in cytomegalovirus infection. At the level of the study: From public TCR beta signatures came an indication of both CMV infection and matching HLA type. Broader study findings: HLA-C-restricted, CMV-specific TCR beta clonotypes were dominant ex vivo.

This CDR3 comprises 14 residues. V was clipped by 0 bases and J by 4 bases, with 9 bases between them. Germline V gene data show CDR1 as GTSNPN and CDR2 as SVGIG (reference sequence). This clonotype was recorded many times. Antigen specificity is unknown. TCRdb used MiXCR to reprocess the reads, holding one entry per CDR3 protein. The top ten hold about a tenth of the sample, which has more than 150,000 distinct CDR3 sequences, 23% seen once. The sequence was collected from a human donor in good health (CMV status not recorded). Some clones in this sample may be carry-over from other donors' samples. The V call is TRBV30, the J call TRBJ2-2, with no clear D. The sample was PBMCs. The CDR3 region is CAWSVVTTTGELFF. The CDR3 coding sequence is TGTGCCTGGAGTGTCGTCACAACCACCGGGGAGCTGTTTTTT.